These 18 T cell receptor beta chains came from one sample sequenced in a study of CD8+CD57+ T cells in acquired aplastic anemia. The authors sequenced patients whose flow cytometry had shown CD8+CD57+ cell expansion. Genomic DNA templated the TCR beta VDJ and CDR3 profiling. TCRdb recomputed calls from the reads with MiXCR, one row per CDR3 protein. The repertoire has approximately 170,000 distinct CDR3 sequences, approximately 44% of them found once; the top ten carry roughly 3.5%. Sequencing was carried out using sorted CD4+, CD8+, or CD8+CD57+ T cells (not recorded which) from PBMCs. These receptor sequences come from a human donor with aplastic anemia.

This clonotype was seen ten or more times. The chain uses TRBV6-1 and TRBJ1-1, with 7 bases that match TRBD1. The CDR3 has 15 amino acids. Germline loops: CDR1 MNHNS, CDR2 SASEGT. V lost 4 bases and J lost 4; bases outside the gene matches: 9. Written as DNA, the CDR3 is TGTGCCAGCAGTGCCCGGGACAGCCGACCCACTGAAGCTTTCTTT. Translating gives CASSARDSRPTEAFF.

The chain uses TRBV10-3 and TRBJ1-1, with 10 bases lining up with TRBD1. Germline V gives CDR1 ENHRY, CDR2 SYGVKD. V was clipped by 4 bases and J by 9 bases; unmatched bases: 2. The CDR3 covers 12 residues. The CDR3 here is CAISVDRGQAFF. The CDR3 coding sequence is TGTGCCATCAGTGTAGACAGGGGGCAAGCTTTCTTT.

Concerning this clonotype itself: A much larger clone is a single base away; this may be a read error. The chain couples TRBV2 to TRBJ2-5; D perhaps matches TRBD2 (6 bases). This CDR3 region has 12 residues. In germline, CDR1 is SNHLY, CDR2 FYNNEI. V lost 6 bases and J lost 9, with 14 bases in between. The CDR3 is CASRVSWEAQYF. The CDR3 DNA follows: TGTGCCAGCAGGGTTAGCTGGGAGGCCCAGTACTTC.

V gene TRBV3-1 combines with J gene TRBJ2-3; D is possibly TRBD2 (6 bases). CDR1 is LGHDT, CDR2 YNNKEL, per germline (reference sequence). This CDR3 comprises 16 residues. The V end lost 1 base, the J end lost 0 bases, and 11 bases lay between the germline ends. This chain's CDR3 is CASSQVRGKSTDTQYF. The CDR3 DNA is TGTGCCAGCAGCCAAGTCCGGGGGAAGAGCACAGATACGCAGTATTTT.

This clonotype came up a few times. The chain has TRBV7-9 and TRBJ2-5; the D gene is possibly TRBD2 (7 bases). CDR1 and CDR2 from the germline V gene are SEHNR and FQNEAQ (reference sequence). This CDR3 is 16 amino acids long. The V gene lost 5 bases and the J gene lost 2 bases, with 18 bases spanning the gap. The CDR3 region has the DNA TGTGCCAGCAGCCACCCAGGGGCTAGCGGACAAGAGACCCAGTACTTC. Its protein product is CASSHPGASGQETQYF.

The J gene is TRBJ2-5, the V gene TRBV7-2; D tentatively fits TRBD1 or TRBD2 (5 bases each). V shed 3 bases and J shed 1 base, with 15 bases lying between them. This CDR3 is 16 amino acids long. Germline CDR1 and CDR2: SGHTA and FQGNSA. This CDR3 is CASSFRDRSRQETQYF. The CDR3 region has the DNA TGTGCCAGCAGCTTCCGGGACCGAAGCCGCCAAGAGACCCAGTACTTC.

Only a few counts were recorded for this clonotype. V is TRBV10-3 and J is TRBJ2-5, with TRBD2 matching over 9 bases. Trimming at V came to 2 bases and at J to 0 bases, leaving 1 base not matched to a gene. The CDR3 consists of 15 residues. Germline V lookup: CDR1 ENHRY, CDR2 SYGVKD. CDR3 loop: CAISEAGGYQETQYF. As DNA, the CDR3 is TGTGCCATCAGTGAGGCGGGGGGGTACCAAGAGACCCAGTACTTC.

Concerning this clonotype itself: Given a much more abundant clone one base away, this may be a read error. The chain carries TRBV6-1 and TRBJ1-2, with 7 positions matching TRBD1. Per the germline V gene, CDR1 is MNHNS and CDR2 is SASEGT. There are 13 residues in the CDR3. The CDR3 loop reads CASGTVSVHGYTF. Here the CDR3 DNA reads TGCGCCTCCGGGACAGTTTCGGTCCATGGCTACACCTTC.

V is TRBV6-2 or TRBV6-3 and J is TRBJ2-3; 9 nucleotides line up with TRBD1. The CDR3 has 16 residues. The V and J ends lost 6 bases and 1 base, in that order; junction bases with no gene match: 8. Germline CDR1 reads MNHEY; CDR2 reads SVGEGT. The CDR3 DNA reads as TGTGCCAGCAGAGCGACAGGGGGTAGAGGCACAGATACGCAGTATTTT. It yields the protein CASRATGGRGTDTQYF.

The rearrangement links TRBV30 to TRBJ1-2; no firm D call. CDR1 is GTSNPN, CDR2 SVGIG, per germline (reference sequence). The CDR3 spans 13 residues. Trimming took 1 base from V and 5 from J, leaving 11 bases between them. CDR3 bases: TGTGCCTGGAGTGCGAGCTGGGGTTATGGCTACACCTTC. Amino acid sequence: CAWSASWGYGYTF. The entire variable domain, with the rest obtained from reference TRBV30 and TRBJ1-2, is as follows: SQTIHQWPATLVQPVGSPLSLECTVEGTSNPNLYWYRQAAGRGLQLLFYSVGIGQISSEVPQNLSASRPQDRQFILSSKKLLLSDSGFYLCAWSASWGYGYTFGSGTRLTVV.

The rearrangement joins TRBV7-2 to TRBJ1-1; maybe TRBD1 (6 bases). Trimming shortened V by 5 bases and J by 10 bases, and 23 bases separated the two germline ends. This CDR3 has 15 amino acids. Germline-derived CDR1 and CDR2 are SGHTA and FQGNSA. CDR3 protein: CASSRAGELTSGAFF. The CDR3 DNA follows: TGTGCCAGCAGCCGAGCAGGGGAGCTAACAAGTGGAGCTTTCTTT.

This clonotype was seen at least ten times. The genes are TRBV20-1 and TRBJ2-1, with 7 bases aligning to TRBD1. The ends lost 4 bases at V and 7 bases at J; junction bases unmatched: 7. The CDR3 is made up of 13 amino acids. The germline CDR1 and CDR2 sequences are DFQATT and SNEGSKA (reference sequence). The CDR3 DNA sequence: TGCAGTGCTAAAATCGAGACAGGGAATGAGCAGTTCTTC. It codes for CSAKIETGNEQFF.

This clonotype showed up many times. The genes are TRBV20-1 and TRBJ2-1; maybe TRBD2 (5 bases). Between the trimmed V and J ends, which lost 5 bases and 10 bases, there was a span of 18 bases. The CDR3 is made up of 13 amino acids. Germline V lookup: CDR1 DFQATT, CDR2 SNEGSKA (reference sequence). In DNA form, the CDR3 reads TGCAGTGCTGGCGACTTGCTAGGAGGAGAGCAGTTCTTC. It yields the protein CSAGDLLGGEQFF.

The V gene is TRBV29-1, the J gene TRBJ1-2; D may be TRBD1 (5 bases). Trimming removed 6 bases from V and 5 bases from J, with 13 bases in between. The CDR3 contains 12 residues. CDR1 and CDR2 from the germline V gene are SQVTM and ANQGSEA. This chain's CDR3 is CSVPRQLYGYTF. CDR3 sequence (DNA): TGCAGCGTACCCCGACAGTTATATGGCTACACCTTC.

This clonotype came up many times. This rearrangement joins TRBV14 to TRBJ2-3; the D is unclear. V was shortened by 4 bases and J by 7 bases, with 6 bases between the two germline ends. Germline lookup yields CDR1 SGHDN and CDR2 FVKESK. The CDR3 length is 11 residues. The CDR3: CASSLLHTQYF. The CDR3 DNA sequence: TGTGCCAGCAGCCTCCTCCATACGCAGTATTTT.

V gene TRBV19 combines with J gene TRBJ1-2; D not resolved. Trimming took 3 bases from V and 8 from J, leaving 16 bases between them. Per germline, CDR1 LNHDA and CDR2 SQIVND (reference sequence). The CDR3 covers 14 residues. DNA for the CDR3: TGTGCCAGTAGTATCGACCCCAACTACTCCGGCTACACCTTC. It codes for CASSIDPNYSGYTF.

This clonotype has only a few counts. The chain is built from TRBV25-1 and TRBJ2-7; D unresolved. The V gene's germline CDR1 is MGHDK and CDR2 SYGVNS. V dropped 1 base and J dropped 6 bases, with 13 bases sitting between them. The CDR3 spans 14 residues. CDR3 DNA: TGTGCCAGCAGTGAATCTGAGCCTACTTTCGAGCAGTACTTC. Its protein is CASSESEPTFEQYF.

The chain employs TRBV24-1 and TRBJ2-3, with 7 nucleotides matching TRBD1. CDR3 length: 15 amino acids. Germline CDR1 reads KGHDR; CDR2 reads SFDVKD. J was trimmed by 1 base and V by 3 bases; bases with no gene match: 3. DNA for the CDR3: TGTGCCACCAGTGATCACGGGACAGGCACAGATACGCAGTATTTT. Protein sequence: CATSDHGTGTDTQYF.